This T cell receptor beta chain was found in a study of naive and memory T cell subsets. Four PCR rounds used nested alpha and beta constant region primers plus the SP2 primer. For blood and skin samples, reverse transcription used TCR alpha and beta constant primers. TCRdb passed the 5' RACE reads through MiXCR, listing each CDR3 protein once. The table lists tens of thousands of distinct CDR3 sequences, 7.6% of them singletons. Germline V gene data show CDR1 as DFQATT and CDR2 as SNEGSKA (reference sequence). Germline trimming cut 3 bases from V and 0 bases from J; bases unmatched to any gene: 2. This CDR3 comprises 14 residues. This clonotype was counted only a few times. TCR cDNA received a 3' ligated oligonucleotide that carried a UMI. Adult healthy volunteers gave 2.5 ml peripheral blood for whole-blood RNA.

This receptor was obtained from a female donor in good health. The chain has TRBV20-1 and TRBJ1-1, with 9 bases matching TRBD1. The chain's CDR3 is CSASRDRVNTEAFF. CDR3 DNA: TGCAGTGCTAGTCGGGACAGGGTGAACACTGAAGCTTTCTTT.